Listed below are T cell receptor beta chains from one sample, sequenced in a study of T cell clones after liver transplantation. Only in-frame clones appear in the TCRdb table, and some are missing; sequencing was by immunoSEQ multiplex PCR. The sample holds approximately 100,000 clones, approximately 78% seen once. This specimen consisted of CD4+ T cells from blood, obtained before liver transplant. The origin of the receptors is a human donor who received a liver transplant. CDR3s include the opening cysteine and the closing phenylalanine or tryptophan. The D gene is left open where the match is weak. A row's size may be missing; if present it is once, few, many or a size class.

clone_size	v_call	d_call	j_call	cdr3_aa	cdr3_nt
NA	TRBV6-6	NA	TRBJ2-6	CASSTPGPTGANVLTF	TGTGCCAGCAGTACCCCTGGGCCTACTGGGGCCAACGTCCTGACTTTC
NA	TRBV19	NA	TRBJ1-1	CASSMWQGTEAFF	TGTGCCAGTAGTATGTGGCAGGGGACTGAAGCTTTCTTT
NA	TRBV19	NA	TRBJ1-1	CASSTRRGGRGTEAFF	TGTGCCAGTAGTACCCGTCGGGGGGGACGGGGCACTGAAGCTTTCTTT
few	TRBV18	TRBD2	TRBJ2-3	CASSLNSLLAATDTQYF	TGTGCCAGCTCACTAAATTCATTACTAGCGGCCACAGATACGCAGTATTTT
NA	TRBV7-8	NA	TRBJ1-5	CASSLASTLEGNQPQHF	TGTGCCAGCAGCTTAGCGAGTACTTTGGAGGGCAATCAGCCCCAGCATTTT
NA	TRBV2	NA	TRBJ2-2	CASNVDWNTGELFF	TGTGCCAGCAACGTGGACTGGAACACCGGGGAGCTGTTTTTT
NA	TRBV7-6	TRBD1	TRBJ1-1	CASSSRAPGQANTEAFF	TGTGCCAGCAGCTCCCGGGCCCCAGGACAGGCGAACACTGAAGCTTTCTTT
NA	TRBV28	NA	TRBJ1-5	CASGTSVRSQHF	TGTGCCAGCGGAACTTCGGTTCGGTCCCAGCATTTT
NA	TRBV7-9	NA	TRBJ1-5	CASSLSGRMDQPQHF	TGTGCCAGCAGCTTATCTGGGCGAATGGATCAGCCCCAGCATTTT
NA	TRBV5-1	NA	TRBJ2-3	CASSLINPTGWEDTQYF	TGCGCCAGCAGCCTTATCAACCCGACAGGTTGGGAGGATACGCAGTATTTT
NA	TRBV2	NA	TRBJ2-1	CASSVDYTNNEQFF	TGTGCCAGCAGTGTCGACTACACCAACAATGAGCAGTTCTTC
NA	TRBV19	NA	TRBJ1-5	CASSIFRADQPQHF	TGTGCCAGTAGTATTTTCCGGGCCGATCAGCCCCAGCATTTT
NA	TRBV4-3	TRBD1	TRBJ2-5	CASSQADRGDETQYF	TGCGCCAGCAGCCAAGCAGACAGGGGGGACGAGACCCAGTACTTC
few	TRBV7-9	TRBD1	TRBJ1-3	CASSWDREDTIYF	TGTGCCAGCAGCTGGGACAGGGAGGACACCATATATTTT
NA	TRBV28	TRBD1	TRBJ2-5	CASSTPALGQGEGAQYF	TGTGCCAGCAGTACTCCCGCCTTGGGACAGGGGGAGGGTGCCCAGTACTTC
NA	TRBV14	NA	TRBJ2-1	CASSQRSGSPYNEQFF	TGTGCCAGCAGCCAACGCTCAGGGAGCCCATACAATGAGCAGTTCTTC
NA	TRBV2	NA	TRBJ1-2	CASRATAFDYGYTF	TGTGCCAGCAGGGCGACAGCCTTCGACTATGGCTACACCTTC
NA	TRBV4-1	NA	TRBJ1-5	CASSQGGLSNQPQHF	TGCGCCAGCAGCCAGGGGGGACTTAGCAATCAGCCCCAGCATTTT
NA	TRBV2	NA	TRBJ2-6	CATTLGQPGANVLTF	TGTGCCACCACCCTGGGCCAGCCTGGGGCCAACGTCCTGACTTTC
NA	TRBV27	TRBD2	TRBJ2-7	CASSITRASGYSYEQYF	TGTGCCAGCAGCATAACACGGGCTAGCGGATACTCCTACGAGCAGTACTTC
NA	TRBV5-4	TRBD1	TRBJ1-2	CASSQVDRALYGYTF	TGCGCCAGCAGCCAAGTAGACAGGGCTCTCTATGGCTACACCTTC
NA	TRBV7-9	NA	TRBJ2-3	CASSLVTGVTQYF	TGTGCCAGCAGCTTAGTCACCGGGGTTACGCAGTATTTT
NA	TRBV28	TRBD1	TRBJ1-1	CASGTGAMNTEAFF	TGTGCCAGCGGAACAGGGGCAATGAACACTGAAGCTTTCTTT
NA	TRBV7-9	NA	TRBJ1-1	CASTAPGDGNTEAFF	TGTGCCAGCACCGCCCCGGGGGATGGGAACACTGAAGCTTTCTTT
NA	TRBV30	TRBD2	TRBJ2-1	CAWRGDSGRVLNEQFF	TGTGCCTGGAGAGGGGATAGCGGGAGGGTACTCAATGAGCAGTTCTTC
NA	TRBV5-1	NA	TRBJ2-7	CASSSQGYEQYF	TGCGCCAGCAGCTCACAGGGCTACGAGCAGTACTTC
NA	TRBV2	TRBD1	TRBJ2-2	CASKWDRGNTGELFF	TGTGCCAGCAAGTGGGACAGGGGGAACACCGGGGAGCTGTTTTTT
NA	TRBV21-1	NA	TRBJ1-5	CASSQRPANQPQHF	TGTGCCAGCAGCCAAAGGCCAGCCAATCAGCCCCAGCATTTT
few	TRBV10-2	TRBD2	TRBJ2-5	CASRRLAGGREETQYF	TGCGCCAGCAGAAGACTAGCGGGAGGGAGAGAAGAGACCCAGTACTTC
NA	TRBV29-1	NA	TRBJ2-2	CSVRQAADTGELFF	TGCAGCGTTCGACAGGCCGCGGACACCGGGGAGCTGTTTTTT
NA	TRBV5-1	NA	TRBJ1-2	CASSPGTDDYGYTF	TGCGCCAGCAGCCCAGGGACGGATGACTATGGCTACACCTTC
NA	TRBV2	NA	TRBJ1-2	CASRDRLLEVDGYTF	TGTGCCAGCAGGGACCGGCTCCTTGAGGTTGATGGCTACACCTTC
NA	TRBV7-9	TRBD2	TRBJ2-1	CASSRTSGGDNEQFF	TGTGCCAGCAGCCGGACTAGCGGGGGGGACAATGAGCAGTTCTTC
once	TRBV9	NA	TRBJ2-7	CASSPPYTYEQYF	TGTGCCAGCAGCCCCCCCTACACCTACGAGCAGTACTTC
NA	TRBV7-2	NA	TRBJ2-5	CASSEETQYF	TGTGCCAGCAGTGAAGAGACCCAGTACTTC
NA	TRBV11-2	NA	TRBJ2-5	CASSLVGGQETQYF	TGTGCCAGCAGCTTAGTGGGGGGCCAAGAGACCCAGTACTTC
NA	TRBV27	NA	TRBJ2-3	CASWEAGLVVTQYF	TGTGCCAGCTGGGAGGCAGGGCTAGTCGTTACGCAGTATTTT
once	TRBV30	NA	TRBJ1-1	CAWSRQITEAFF	TGTGCCTGGAGCCGACAGATCACTGAAGCTTTCTTT
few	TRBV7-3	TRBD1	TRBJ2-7	CASSRTGTGSYEQYF	TGTGCCAGCAGCCGTACCGGGACAGGGTCCTACGAGCAGTACTTC
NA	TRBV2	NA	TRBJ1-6	CASIQGGQGSPLHF	TGTGCCAGTATACAGGGAGGTCAGGGTTCACCCCTCCACTTT
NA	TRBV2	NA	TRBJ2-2	CASSERAGSFPGELFF	TGTGCCAGCAGTGAACGGGCGGGTTCGTTCCCCGGGGAGCTGTTTTTT
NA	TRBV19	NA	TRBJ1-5	CASSPPPTSGSGQPQHF	TGTGCCAGTAGTCCCCCGCCGACGTCGGGGTCGGGTCAGCCCCAGCATTTT
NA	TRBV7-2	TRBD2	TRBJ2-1	CASSLVTSGGAVNEQFF	TGTGCCAGCAGCTTAGTCACTAGCGGGGGGGCCGTCAATGAGCAGTTCTTC
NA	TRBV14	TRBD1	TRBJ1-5	CASSQEPDRGTSNQPQHF	TGTGCCAGCAGCCAAGAACCCGACAGGGGGACTAGCAATCAGCCCCAGCATTTT
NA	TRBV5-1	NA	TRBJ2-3	CASSFRPVTDTQYF	TGCGCCAGCAGCTTCCGACCGGTAACAGATACGCAGTATTTT
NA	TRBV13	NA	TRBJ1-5	CASSLGGSRGQPQHF	TGTGCCAGCAGCTTAGGTGGATCTCGGGGTCAGCCCCAGCATTTT
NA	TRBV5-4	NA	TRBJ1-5	CASSLGPGLDNQPQHF	TGTGCCAGCAGCTTAGGTCCGGGGCTTGACAATCAGCCCCAGCATTTT
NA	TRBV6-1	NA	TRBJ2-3	CASSESSTDTQYF	TGTGCCAGCAGTGAGTCCAGCACAGATACGCAGTATTTT
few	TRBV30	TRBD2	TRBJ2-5	CAWSIHSGSGTQYF	TGTGCCTGGAGTATTCATAGCGGGAGTGGGACCCAGTACTTC
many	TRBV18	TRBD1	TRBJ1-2	CASSPSRQGGYTF	TGTGCCAGCTCACCTTCGAGACAGGGCGGCTACACCTTC
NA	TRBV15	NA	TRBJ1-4	CATKPDLVGNEKLFF	TGTGCCACCAAGCCAGACCTGGTGGGGAATGAAAAACTGTTTTTT
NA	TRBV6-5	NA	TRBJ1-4	CASKSGDTNEKLFF	TGTGCCAGCAAGAGCGGGGACACTAATGAAAAACTGTTTTTT
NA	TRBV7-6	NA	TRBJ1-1	CASSLAAAGGGDTEAFF	TGTGCCAGCAGCTTAGCGGCGGCAGGTGGAGGGGACACTGAAGCTTTCTTT
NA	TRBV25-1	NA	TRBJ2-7	CASSRRGYEQYF	TGTGCCAGCAGTCGACGGGGATACGAGCAGTACTTC
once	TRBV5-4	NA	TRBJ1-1	CASRTGGRAEAFF	TGTGCCAGCAGAACGGGAGGTCGGGCTGAAGCTTTCTTT
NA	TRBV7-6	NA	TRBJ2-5	CASSLGPTGQETQYF	TGTGCCAGCAGCTTAGGTCCAACAGGGCAAGAGACCCAGTACTTC